Below are 32 T cell receptor beta chains sequenced from a single sample in a study of tumor-infiltrating lymphocytes in localized non-small cell lung cancer. Profiling relied on immunoSEQ multiplex PCR, and the TCRdb table lists in-frame clones only, not all of them. The repertoire has tens of thousands of clones, around 67% of them found once; the top ten carry approximately 5.8%. Sequencing was carried out using lung tumor tissue. The receptors here all came from a human donor with non-small cell lung cancer.

Concerning this clone: The junction does not match germline at one end; this may be a read error. This chain uses TRBV5-4 with TRBJ1-6; 9 nucleotides line up with TRBD1. Germline values: CDR1 SGHNT, CDR2 YYREEE (reference sequence). This CDR3 spans 15 amino acids. CDR3 bases: TGTGCCAGCACCTTGGACAGGGGATATAATTCACCCCTCCACTTT. This encodes CASTLDRGYNSPLHF.

The CDR3 is CASSPDRNYGYTF. CDR3 nucleotide sequence: TGTGCCAGCTCACCGGACAGAAACTATGGCTACACCTTC. The chain couples TRBV18 to TRBJ1-2, with D possibly being TRBD1 (6 bases). Germline CDR1 and CDR2: KGHSH and LQKENI. V lost 3 bases to trimming and J lost 2 bases, with 7 bases between them. CDR3 length equals 13 residues.

This clone is categorized as medium-sized (0.01 to 0.1%). The chain carries TRBV10-1 and TRBJ1-6, with a possible D match to TRBD1 (5 bases). V dropped 8 bases and J dropped 10 bases, with 15 bases sitting between them. The length of the CDR3 is 13 residues. Germline loops: CDR1 WNHNN, CDR2 SYGVQD (reference sequence). In nucleotides, the CDR3 is TGCGCCAGCCGGGCCCAGGGACCCTCACCCCTCCACTTT. Translating gives CASRAQGPSPLHF.

V gene TRBV5-1 combines with J gene TRBJ2-1; 9 positions agree with TRBD2. Germline-derived CDR1 and CDR2 are SGHRS and YFSETQ. The CDR3 consists of 18 residues. Unmatched junction bases numbered 9, after V lost 2 bases and J lost 0 bases. The CDR3 DNA sequence: TGCGCCAGCAGCTTACGCGGGGGGGCTTTAACCTCCTACAATGAGCAGTTCTTC. Its translation: CASSLRGGALTSYNEQFF.

This chain links TRBV15 with TRBJ2-7; D ambiguous. CDR3 length equals 13 residues. Per the germline V gene, CDR1 is LNHNV and CDR2 is YYDKDF (reference sequence). V shed 2 bases and J shed 3 bases, with 8 bases lying between them. CDR3 bases: TGTGCCACCAGCAGATCCGGGTTCTACGAGCAGTACTTC. Translated, it gives CATSRSGFYEQYF.

The chain is built from TRBV19 and TRBJ2-2, with 11 bases aligning to TRBD1. Germline CDR1 and CDR2: LNHDA and SQIVND (reference sequence). V dropped 6 bases and J dropped 0; count of bases not matched to a gene: 3. The CDR3 runs 16 residues. This CDR3 is CASRPGQGANTGELFF. The CDR3 bases are TGTGCCAGTAGACCGGGACAGGGGGCGAACACCGGGGAGCTGTTTTTT. The whole variable domain, filled in from reference TRBV19 and TRBJ2-2, reads DGGITQSPKYLFRKEGQNVTLSCEQNLNHDAMYWYRQDPGQGLRLIYYSQIVNDFQKGDIAEGYSVSREKKESFPLTVTSAQKNPTAFYLCASRPGQGANTGELFFGEGSRLTVL.

This clone was seen more than once but under ten times. The CDR3 coding sequence is TGCGCCAGCAGCCAAGGGGGGCACAATGAGCAGTTCTTC. Amino acid sequence: CASSQGGHNEQFF. The chain uses TRBV4-3 and TRBJ2-1, with a possible D match to TRBD1 (6 bases). The CDR3 runs to 13 residues. Deletions cut 1 base from V and 5 bases from J, with 6 bases between. CDR1 and CDR2 (germline): LGHNA, YSLEER.

J is TRBJ2-3 and V is TRBV19, with 8 nucleotides matching TRBD1. The length of the CDR3 is 16 residues. V shed 5 bases and J 1 base; nucleotides not matched to a gene: 8. Per the germline V gene, CDR1 is LNHDA and CDR2 is SQIVND (reference sequence). The DNA of the CDR3 is TGTGCCAGTAGTTCAACAGGGGGAGGCCGCACAGATACGCAGTATTTT. As protein: CASSSTGGGRTDTQYF.

The chain recombines TRBV29-1 with TRBJ1-5; D is unresolved. V dropped 4 bases and J dropped 7 bases, with 17 bases sitting between them. The CDR3 consists of 14 residues. CDR1 SQVTM and CDR2 ANQGSEA come from the germline V gene. The CDR3 loop reads CSVGPGEPGQPQHF. The CDR3 bases are TGCAGCGTTGGGCCCGGGGAACCGGGACAGCCCCAGCATTTT.

The rearrangement joins TRBV9 to TRBJ1-1, with D perhaps matching TRBD1 (5 bases). The CDR3 extends over 13 amino acids. V shed 3 bases and J shed 3 bases, with 9 bases lying between them. From germline, CDR1 is SGDLS and CDR2 YYNGEE. In nucleotides, the CDR3 is TGTGCCAGCAGCGGGGGACTGCACACTGAAGCTTTCTTT. Amino acids: CASSGGLHTEAFF.

J is TRBJ1-2 and V is TRBV25-1; TRBD1 matches 7 bases. V shed 1 base, J shed 6 bases, and the junction held 5 bases outside the gene matches. This CDR3 comprises 14 residues. In germline, CDR1 is MGHDK, CDR2 SYGVNS. In DNA form, the CDR3 reads TGTGCCAGCAGTGAATTTGTAGGGGGCAATGGCTACACCTTC. Amino acids: CASSEFVGGNGYTF.

The rearrangement uses TRBV29-1 and TRBJ1-2; possible D gene TRBD1, 5 bases. CDR3 size: 11 residues. V was shortened by 4 bases and J by 7 bases, with 10 bases between the two germline ends. Per germline, CDR1 SQVTM and CDR2 ANQGSEA. The CDR3 here is CSVGAGGGYTF. CDR3 nucleotide sequence: TGCAGCGTTGGGGCTGGGGGTGGCTACACCTTC.

The chain is built from TRBV7-9 and TRBJ2-7; D is possibly TRBD2 (6 bases). V shed 5 bases and J shed 6 bases, with 14 bases lying between them. In germline, CDR1 is SEHNR, CDR2 FQNEAQ (reference sequence). This CDR3 has 13 amino acids. The CDR3 DNA is TGTGCCAGCAGCCAAGGCGGGATACCCGAGCAGTACTTC. This encodes CASSQGGIPEQYF.

The V and J genes are TRBV30 and TRBJ2-3; 13 bases agree with TRBD2. Germline CDR1 is GTSNPN and CDR2 is SVGIG (reference sequence). J lost 6 bases, V lost 2 bases, and 8 bases had no gene match. This CDR3 has 16 residues. Here the CDR3 DNA reads TGTGCCTGGAGTAACCCGGGACTAGCGGGATCCGATACGCAGTATTTT. Translated, it gives CAWSNPGLAGSDTQYF. Filled out from reference TRBV30 and TRBJ2-3, the complete variable domain reads SQTIHQWPATLVQPVGSPLSLECTVEGTSNPNLYWYRQAAGRGLQLLFYSVGIGQISSEVPQNLSASRPQDRQFILSSKKLLLSDSGFYLCAWSNPGLAGSDTQYFGPGTRLTVL.

The chain uses TRBV27 and TRBJ1-2; 8 bases line up with TRBD1. CDR1 is MNHEY and CDR2 is SMNVEV in the germline V gene (reference sequence). V was clipped by 1 base and J by 3 bases; unmatched bases: 16. CDR3 length equals 19 residues. The CDR3 loop reads CASSLLSRPGGEMYYGYTF. As DNA, the CDR3 is TGTGCCAGCAGTTTATTGTCCCGGCCAGGGGGCGAAATGTACTATGGCTACACCTTC.

The rearrangement links TRBV5-6 to TRBJ1-2; the D is unclear. V shed 0 bases and J shed 3 bases, with 12 bases lying between them. The germline gives CDR1 SGHDT, CDR2 YYEEEE. The CDR3 runs to 15 residues. CDR3: CASSLANREYYGYTF. CDR3 DNA sequence: TGTGCCAGCAGCTTGGCCAATAGAGAATACTATGGCTACACCTTC.

The chain carries TRBV5-1 and TRBJ2-3; D assignment may be TRBD1 or TRBD2 (6 bases each). This CDR3 comprises 16 residues. Germline loops: CDR1 SGHRS, CDR2 YFSETQ. The V end lost 4 bases, the J end lost 2 bases, and 17 bases lay between the germline ends. This CDR3 is CASSEGSGGFTDTQYF. As DNA, the CDR3 is TGCGCCAGCAGCGAGGGCTCCGGGGGCTTCACAGATACGCAGTATTTT.

The rearrangement links TRBV6-1 to TRBJ1-6; 7 positions agree with TRBD1. V gave up 10 bases and J gave up 9 bases; unmatched junction bases: 12. Germline CDR1 is MNHNS and CDR2 is SASEGT. The CDR3 runs to 14 residues. The CDR3 protein is CATKTPTGVSPLHF. DNA of the CDR3: TGTGCCACCAAAACCCCTACAGGGGTTTCACCCCTCCACTTT.

This chain connects TRBV5-6 to TRBJ1-2, with D perhaps TRBD1 (5 bases). This CDR3 has 19 residues. V lost 2 bases, J lost 7 bases, and 30 bases lay in between. The V gene's germline CDR1 is SGHDT and CDR2 YYEEEE. The CDR3 DNA is TGTGCCAGCAGCTTTCAATCTCCCCTTGCGGGACGGGAGGCTCGTGGCTACACCTTC. It is translated as CASSFQSPLAGREARGYTF.

CDR3 amino acids: CASSQVTGNTISGANVLTF. Written as DNA, the CDR3 is TGTGCCAGCAGCCAAGTGACAGGGAATACCATCTCTGGGGCCAACGTCCTGACTTTC. The V call is TRBV14, the J call TRBJ2-6; TRBD1 matches at 7 bases. In germline, CDR1 is SGHDN, CDR2 FVKESK. The CDR3 has 19 amino acids. V shed 1 base, J shed 0 bases, and the junction held 9 bases outside the gene matches.

This clone has only a few counts. V is TRBV6-1 and J is TRBJ1-5; D perhaps matches TRBD1 (5 bases). The germline CDR1 and CDR2 sequences are MNHNS and SASEGT. Trimming stripped 6 bases from V and 3 bases from J, with 9 bases between. This CDR3 is built from 13 residues. The CDR3 reads CASRDMTNQPQHF. CDR3 sequence (DNA): TGTGCCAGCAGGGACATGACCAATCAGCCCCAGCATTTT.

The chain uses TRBV7-3 and TRBJ2-3; D ambiguous. V was pared by 1 base and J by 5 bases, with 7 bases between. There are 13 residues in the CDR3. Per the germline V gene, CDR1 is SGHTA and CDR2 is FQGTGA. CDR3 in DNA: TGTGCCAGCAGCTTAAACACCTTAGATACGCAGTATTTT. Encoded protein: CASSLNTLDTQYF.

The table lists this clone with a few counts. The V call is TRBV4-1, the J call TRBJ1-5; D gene ambiguous. There are 13 residues in the CDR3. The V and J ends lost 4 bases and 2 bases respectively, with 6 bases between them. The germline CDR1 and CDR2 sequences are MGHRA and YSYEKL. Here the CDR3 DNA reads TGCGCCAGCAGCCCGATGGGCAATCAGCCCCAGCATTTT. It yields the protein CASSPMGNQPQHF.

The chain combines TRBV5-4 with TRBJ2-5, with 7 bases identical to TRBD1. Per the germline V gene, CDR1 is SGHNT and CDR2 is YYREEE (reference sequence). V was clipped by 5 bases and J by 3 bases; unmatched bases: 10. The CDR3 is 15 amino acids. The CDR3 is CASRQRQGVEETQYF. In DNA form, the CDR3 reads TGTGCCAGCAGGCAAAGACAGGGTGTGGAAGAGACCCAGTACTTC.

This chain links TRBV29-1 with TRBJ2-2, with a tentative D call TRBD2 (6 bases). The CDR3 contains 12 residues. Trimming left V 4 bases short and J 10 bases short, with 13 bases between. Germline assignment: CDR1 SQVTM and CDR2 ANQGSEA. CDR3 amino acids: CSVGDPSEELFF. As DNA, the CDR3 is TGCAGCGTTGGTGACCCTAGCGAGGAGCTGTTTTTT.

This chain connects TRBV5-5 to TRBJ2-2, with a weak D call TRBD2 (7 bases). The length of the CDR3 is 15 residues. Trimming pared 2 bases from V and 4 bases from J, leaving 12 bases between. Germline V gene lookup returns CDR1 SGHKS and CDR2 YYEKEE (reference sequence). The CDR3 here is CASSFEGGFTGELFF. CDR3 DNA sequence: TGTGCCAGCAGCTTCGAGGGGGGGTTCACCGGGGAGCTGTTTTTT.

About this clone itself: Its ends do not fully match the called genes, so a read error is possible. The genes are TRBV13 and TRBJ1-2; 10 bases fit TRBD1. The CDR3 is 14 amino acids. CDR1 is PRHDT and CDR2 is FYEKMQ in the germline V gene (reference sequence). The chain's CDR3 is CASILRGQGGGYTF. CDR3 DNA: TGTGCCAGCATCTTACGAGGACAGGGGGGTGGCTACACCTTC.

The chain joins TRBV7-6 to TRBJ2-2; the match to TRBD2 covers 13 bases. V lost 5 bases and J lost 4; bases outside the gene matches: 7. This CDR3 spans 17 amino acids. Per germline, CDR1 SGHVS and CDR2 FNYEAQ. This CDR3 reads CASSRTSGGETTGELFF. CDR3 DNA sequence: TGTGCCAGCAGCCGTACTAGCGGGGGGGAAACCACCGGGGAGCTGTTTTTT. The variable domain in full, with the rest retrieved from reference TRBV7-6 and TRBJ2-2, is GAGVSQSPRYKVTKRGQDVALRCDPISGHVSLYWYRQALGQGPEFLTYFNYEAQQDKSGLPNDRFSAERPEGSISTLTIQRTEQRDSAMYRCASSRTSGGETTGELFFGEGSRLTVL.

This chain uses TRBV7-2 with TRBJ1-5; a weak D match, TRBD1 (6 bases). There are 14 residues in the CDR3. Trimming took off 5 bases at V and 2 bases at J, with 10 bases between the two ends. CDR1 and CDR2 from the germline V gene are SGHTA and FQGNSA. The CDR3 nucleotides read TGTGCCAGCAGCCTGTCAGGGGGCAATCAGCCCCAGCATTTT. Protein sequence: CASSLSGGNQPQHF.

Remarks on this clone: Other DNA variants within this sample encode the same CDR3. The chain employs TRBV6-5 and TRBJ1-2; TRBD1 might be the D (5 bases). The V gene's germline CDR1 is MNHEY and CDR2 SVGAGI. The V end was cut by 0 bases, the J end by 8 bases, with 7 bases between. The CDR3 is 12 residues long. This chain's CDR3 is CASSYSGDGYTF. CDR3 nucleotides: TGTGCCAGCAGTTACTCGGGGGACGGCTACACCTTC.

The chain's CDR3 is CASSQRDRKNSPLHF. DNA for the CDR3: TGTGCCAGCAGCCAACGGGACCGTAAGAATTCACCCCTCCACTTT. The gene calls are TRBV13 and TRBJ1-6; perhaps TRBD1 as D (5 bases). With 5 bases removed from V and 7 bases from J, the gap between germline ends came to 15 bases. Looked up from germline, CDR1 is PRHDT and CDR2 is FYEKMQ (reference sequence). The CDR3 covers 15 residues.

This clone was seen more than once but under ten times. This chain connects TRBV7-9 to TRBJ1-2; 7 bases align to TRBD1. The V gene's germline CDR1 is SEHNR and CDR2 FQNEAQ (reference sequence). The CDR3 totals 14 residues. V was pared by 1 base and J by 3 bases, with 2 bases of the junction left unmatched. The chain's CDR3 is CASSLGQGDYGYTF. The CDR3 region has the DNA TGTGCCAGCAGCTTAGGACAGGGAGACTATGGCTACACCTTC.